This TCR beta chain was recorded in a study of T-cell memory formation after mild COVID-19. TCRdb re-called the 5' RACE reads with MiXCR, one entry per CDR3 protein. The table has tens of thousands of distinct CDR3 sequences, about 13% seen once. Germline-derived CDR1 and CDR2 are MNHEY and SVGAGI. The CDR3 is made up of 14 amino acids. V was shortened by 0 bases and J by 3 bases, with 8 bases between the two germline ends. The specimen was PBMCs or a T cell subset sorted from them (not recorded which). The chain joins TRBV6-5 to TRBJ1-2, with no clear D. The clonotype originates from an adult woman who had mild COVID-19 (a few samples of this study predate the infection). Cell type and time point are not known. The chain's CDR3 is CASSYSGSYYGYTF. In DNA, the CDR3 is TGTGCCAGCAGTTACTCGGGCAGCTACTATGGCTACACCTTC.